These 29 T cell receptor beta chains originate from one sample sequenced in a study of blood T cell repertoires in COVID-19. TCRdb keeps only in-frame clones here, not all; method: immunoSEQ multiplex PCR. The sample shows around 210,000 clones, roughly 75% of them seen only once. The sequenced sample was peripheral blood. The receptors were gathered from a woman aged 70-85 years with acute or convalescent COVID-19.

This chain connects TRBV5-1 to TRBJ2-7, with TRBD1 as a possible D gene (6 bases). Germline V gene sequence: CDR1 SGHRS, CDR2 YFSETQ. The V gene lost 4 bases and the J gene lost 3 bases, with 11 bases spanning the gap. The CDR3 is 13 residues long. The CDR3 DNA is TGCGCCAGCAGCCCGGACAGCGTCTACGAGCAGTACTTC. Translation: CASSPDSVYEQYF.

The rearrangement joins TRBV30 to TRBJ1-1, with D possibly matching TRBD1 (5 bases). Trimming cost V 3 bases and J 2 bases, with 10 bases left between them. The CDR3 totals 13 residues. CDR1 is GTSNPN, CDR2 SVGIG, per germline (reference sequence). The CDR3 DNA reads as TGTGCCTGGAGCTCCGACAGTAACACTGAAGCTTTCTTT. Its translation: CAWSSDSNTEAFF. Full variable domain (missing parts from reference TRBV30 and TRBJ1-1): SQTIHQWPATLVQPVGSPLSLECTVEGTSNPNLYWYRQAAGRGLQLLFYSVGIGQISSEVPQNLSASRPQDRQFILSSKKLLLSDSGFYLCAWSSDSNTEAFFGQGTRLTVV.

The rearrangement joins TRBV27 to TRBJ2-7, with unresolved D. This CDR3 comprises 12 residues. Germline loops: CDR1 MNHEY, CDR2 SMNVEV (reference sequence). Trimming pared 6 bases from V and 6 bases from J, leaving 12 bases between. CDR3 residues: CASSPPRGEQYF. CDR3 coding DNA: TGTGCCAGCAGCCCCCCGCGAGGCGAGCAGTACTTC.

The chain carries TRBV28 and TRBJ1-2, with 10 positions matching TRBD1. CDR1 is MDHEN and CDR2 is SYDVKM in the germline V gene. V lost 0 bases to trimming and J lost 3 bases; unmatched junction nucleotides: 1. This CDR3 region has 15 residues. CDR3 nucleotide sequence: TGTGCCAGCAGTTTATGGGGGACAGGGGACTATGGCTACACCTTC. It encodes CASSLWGTGDYGYTF.

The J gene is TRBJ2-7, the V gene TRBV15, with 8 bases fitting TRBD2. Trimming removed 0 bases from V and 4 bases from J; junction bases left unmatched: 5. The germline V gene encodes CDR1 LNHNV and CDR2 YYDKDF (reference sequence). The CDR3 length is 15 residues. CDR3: CATSRDPGGQYEQYF. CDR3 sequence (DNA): TGTGCCACCAGCAGAGATCCGGGGGGGCAATACGAGCAGTACTTC.

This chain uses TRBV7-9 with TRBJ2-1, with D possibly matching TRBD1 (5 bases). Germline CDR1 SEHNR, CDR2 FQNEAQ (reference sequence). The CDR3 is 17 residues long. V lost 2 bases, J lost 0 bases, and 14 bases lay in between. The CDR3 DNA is TGTGCCAGCAGCTTAATTATCAGGGTAGGCTCCTACAATGAGCAGTTCTTC. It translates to CASSLIIRVGSYNEQFF.

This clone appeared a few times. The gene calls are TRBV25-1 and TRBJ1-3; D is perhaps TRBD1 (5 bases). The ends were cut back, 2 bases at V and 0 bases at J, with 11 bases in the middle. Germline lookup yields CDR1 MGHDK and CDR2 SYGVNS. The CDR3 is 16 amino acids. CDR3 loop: CASSEPAGNSGNTIYF. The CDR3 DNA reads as TGTGCCAGCAGTGAACCCGCAGGGAACTCTGGAAACACCATATATTTT. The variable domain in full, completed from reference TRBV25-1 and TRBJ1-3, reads EADIYQTPRYLVIGTGKKITLECSQTMGHDKMYWYQQDPGMELHLIHYSYGVNSTEKGDLSSESTVSRIRTEHFPLTLESARPSHTSQYLCASSEPAGNSGNTIYFGEGSWLTVV.

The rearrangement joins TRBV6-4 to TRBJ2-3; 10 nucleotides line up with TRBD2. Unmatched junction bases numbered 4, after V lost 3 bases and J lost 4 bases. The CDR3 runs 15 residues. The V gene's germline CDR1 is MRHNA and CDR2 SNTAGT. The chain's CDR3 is CASSELAGVADTQYF. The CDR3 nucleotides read TGTGCCAGCAGTGAGCTAGCGGGAGTGGCAGATACGCAGTATTTT.

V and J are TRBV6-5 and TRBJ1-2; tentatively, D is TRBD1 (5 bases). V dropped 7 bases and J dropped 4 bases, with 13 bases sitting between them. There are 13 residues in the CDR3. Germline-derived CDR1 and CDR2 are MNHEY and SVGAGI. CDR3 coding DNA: TGTGCCAGCAAGTTTACAGGAGCCTATGGCTACACCTTC. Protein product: CASKFTGAYGYTF.

CDR3 amino acids: CASSSWTSGSSYEQYF. For the CDR3, the DNA is TGTGCCAGCAGCTCCTGGACTAGCGGGAGCTCCTACGAGCAGTACTTC. The rearrangement links TRBV7-9 to TRBJ2-7; 13 positions match TRBD2. The CDR3 runs 16 residues. CDR1 and CDR2 (germline): SEHNR, FQNEAQ (reference sequence). V lost 4 bases, J lost 0 bases, and 3 bases stayed unmatched. Filled out from reference TRBV7-9 and TRBJ2-7, the complete variable domain reads DTGVSQNPRHKITKRGQNVTFRCDPISEHNRLYWYRQTLGQGPEFLTYFQNEAQLEKSRLLSDRFSAERPKGSFSTLEIQRTEQGDSAMYLCASSSWTSGSSYEQYFGPGTRLTVT.

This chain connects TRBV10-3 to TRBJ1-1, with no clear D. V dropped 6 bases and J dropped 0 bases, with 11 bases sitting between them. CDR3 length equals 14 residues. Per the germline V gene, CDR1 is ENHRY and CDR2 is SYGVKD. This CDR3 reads CAIRGGGMNTEAFF. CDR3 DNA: TGTGCCATCAGAGGAGGCGGGATGAACACTGAAGCTTTCTTT.

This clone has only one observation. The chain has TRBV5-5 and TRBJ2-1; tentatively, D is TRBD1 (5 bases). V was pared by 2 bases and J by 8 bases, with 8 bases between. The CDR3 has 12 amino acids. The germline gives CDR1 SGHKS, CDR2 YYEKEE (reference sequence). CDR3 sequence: CASSFTGDEQFF. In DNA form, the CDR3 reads TGTGCCAGCAGCTTTACAGGTGATGAGCAGTTCTTC.

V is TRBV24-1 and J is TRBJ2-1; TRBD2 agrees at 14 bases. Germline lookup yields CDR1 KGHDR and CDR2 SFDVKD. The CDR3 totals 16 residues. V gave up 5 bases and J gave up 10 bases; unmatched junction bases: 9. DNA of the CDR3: TGTGCCACCAGTGTAAGGGGACTAGCGGGAGTCGAAGAGCAGTTCTTC. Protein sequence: CATSVRGLAGVEEQFF.

CDR3 loop: CASSAGQGEPEAFF. For the CDR3, the DNA is TGTGCCAGCAGCGCAGGACAGGGGGAACCTGAAGCTTTCTTT. The chain uses TRBV7-9 and TRBJ1-1; 10 nucleotides match TRBD1. The CDR3 totals 14 residues. The germline gives CDR1 SEHNR, CDR2 FQNEAQ (reference sequence). V lost 5 bases and J lost 6; bases outside the gene matches: 6.

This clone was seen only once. The CDR3, as DNA: TGTGCCAGCAGTGAACCCGGACAGGCGATGAATTATAATTCACCCCTCCACTTT. This encodes CASSEPGQAMNYNSPLHF. The J gene is TRBJ1-6, the V gene TRBV28; 7 nucleotides agree with TRBD1. Germline V gene sequence: CDR1 MDHEN, CDR2 SYDVKM. This CDR3 comprises 18 residues. The trim removed 5 bases at V and 4 bases at J, leaving 14 bases unmatched.

CDR3 protein: CASSLSQAPEGYTF. For the CDR3, the DNA is TGTGCCAGCAGCCTGTCACAGGCGCCGGAGGGCTACACCTTC. J is TRBJ1-2 and V is TRBV7-9; D might be TRBD1 (5 bases). V dropped 5 bases and J dropped 8 bases, with 18 bases sitting between them. Germline V gene data show CDR1 as SEHNR and CDR2 as FQNEAQ (reference sequence). The CDR3 loop spans 14 amino acids. Looking up the rest from reference TRBV7-9 and TRBJ1-2 gives the full variable domain: DTGVSQNPRHKITKRGQNVTFRCDPISEHNRLYWYRQTLGQGPEFLTYFQNEAQLEKSRLLSDRFSAERPKGSFSTLEIQRTEQGDSAMYLCASSLSQAPEGYTFGSGTRLTVV.

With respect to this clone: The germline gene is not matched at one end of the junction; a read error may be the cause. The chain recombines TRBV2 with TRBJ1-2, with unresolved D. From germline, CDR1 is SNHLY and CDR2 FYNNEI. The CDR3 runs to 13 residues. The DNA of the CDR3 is TGTGCCAGCAGGGAAGGACCGGGGAGCGGCTACACCTTC. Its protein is CASREGPGSGYTF.

The CDR3 sequence is CATSGGGQPQHF. The CDR3 nucleotides read TGTGCCACCAGCGGGGGTGGGCAGCCCCAGCATTTT. The chain carries TRBV24-1 and TRBJ1-5, with D tentatively TRBD1 (5 bases). There are 12 residues in the CDR3. Germline assignment: CDR1 KGHDR and CDR2 SFDVKD. V was clipped by 7 bases and J by 7 bases, with 10 bases between them.

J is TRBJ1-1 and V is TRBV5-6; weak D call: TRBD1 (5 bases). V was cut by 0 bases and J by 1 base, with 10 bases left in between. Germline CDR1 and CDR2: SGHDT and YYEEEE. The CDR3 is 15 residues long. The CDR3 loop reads CASSLEGAGNTEAFF. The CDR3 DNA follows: TGTGCCAGCAGCTTGGAAGGGGCTGGGAACACTGAAGCTTTCTTT. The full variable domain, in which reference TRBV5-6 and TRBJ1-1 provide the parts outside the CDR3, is DAGVTQSPTHLIKTRGQQVTLRCSPKSGHDTVSWYQQALGQGPQFIFQYYEEEERQRGNFPDRFSGHQFPNYSSELNVNALLLGDSALYLCASSLEGAGNTEAFFGQGTRLTVV.

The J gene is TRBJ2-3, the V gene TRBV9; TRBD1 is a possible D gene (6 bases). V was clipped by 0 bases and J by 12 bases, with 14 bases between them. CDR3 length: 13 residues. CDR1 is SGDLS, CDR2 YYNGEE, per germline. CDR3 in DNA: TGTGCCAGCAGCGTAGGAGGGGGAACCGACCAGTATTTT. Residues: CASSVGGGTDQYF.

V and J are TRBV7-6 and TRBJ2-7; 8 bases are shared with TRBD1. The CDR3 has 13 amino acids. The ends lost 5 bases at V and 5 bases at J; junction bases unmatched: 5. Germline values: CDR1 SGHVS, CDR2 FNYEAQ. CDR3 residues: CASSPRTGNEQYF. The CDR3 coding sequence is TGTGCCAGCAGCCCCAGGACAGGGAACGAGCAGTACTTC.

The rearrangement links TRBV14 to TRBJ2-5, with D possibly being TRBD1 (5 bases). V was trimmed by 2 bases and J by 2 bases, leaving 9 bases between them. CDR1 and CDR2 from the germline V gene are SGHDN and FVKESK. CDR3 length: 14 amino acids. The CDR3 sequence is CASSQNQGQETQYF. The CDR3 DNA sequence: TGTGCCAGCAGCCAAAACCAGGGACAAGAGACCCAGTACTTC.

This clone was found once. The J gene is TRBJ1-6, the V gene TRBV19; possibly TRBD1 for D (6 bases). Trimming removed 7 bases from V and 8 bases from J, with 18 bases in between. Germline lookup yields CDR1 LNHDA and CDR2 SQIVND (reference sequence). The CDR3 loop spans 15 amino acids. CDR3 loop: CASILDPGGDSPLHF. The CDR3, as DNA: TGTGCCAGTATCCTAGATCCGGGGGGCGATTCACCCCTCCACTTT. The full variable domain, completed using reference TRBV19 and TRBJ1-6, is DGGITQSPKYLFRKEGQNVTLSCEQNLNHDAMYWYRQDPGQGLRLIYYSQIVNDFQKGDIAEGYSVSREKKESFPLTVTSAQKNPTAFYLCASILDPGGDSPLHFGNGTRLTVT.

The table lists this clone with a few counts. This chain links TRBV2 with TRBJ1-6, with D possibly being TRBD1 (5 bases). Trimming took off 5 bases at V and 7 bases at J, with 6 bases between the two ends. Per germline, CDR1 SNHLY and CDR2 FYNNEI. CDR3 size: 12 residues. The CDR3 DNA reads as TGTGCCAGCAGTCGACAGAATTCACCCCTCCACTTT. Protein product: CASSRQNSPLHF.

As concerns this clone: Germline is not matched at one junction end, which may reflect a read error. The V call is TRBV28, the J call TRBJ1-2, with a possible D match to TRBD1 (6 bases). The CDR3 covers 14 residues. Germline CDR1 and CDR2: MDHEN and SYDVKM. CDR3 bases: TGTGCCACCAGTGGGGGGGCGGCGGAGTATGGCTACACCTTC. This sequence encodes CATSGGAAEYGYTF.

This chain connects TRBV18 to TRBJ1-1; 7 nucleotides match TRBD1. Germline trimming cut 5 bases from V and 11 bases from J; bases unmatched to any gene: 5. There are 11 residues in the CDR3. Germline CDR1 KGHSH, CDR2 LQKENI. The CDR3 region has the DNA TGTGCCAGCTCAGCCGGGACAGAGGCTTTCTTT. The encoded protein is CASSAGTEAFF.

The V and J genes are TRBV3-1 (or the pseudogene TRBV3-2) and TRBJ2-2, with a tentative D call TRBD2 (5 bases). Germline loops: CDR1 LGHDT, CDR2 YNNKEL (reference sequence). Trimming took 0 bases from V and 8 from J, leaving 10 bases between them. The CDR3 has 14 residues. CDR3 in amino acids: CASSQDPGRGELFF. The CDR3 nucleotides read TGTGCCAGCAGCCAAGATCCGGGGAGAGGGGAGCTGTTTTTT.

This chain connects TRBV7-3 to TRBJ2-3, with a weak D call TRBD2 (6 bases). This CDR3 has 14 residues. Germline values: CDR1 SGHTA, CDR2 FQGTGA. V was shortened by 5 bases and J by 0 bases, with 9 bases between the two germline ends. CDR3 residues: CASSAGGSTDTQYF. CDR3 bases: TGTGCCAGCAGCGCCGGGGGAAGCACAGATACGCAGTATTTT.

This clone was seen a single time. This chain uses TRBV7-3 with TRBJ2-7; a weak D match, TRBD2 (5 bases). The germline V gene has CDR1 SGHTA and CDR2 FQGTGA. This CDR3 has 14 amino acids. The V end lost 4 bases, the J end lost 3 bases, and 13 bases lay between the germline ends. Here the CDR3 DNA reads TGTGCCAGCAGCTCATCGGGTAGCGACTACGAGCAGTACTTC. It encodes CASSSSGSDYEQYF.